What follows are 8 T cell receptor beta chains derived from one specimen sequenced in a study of naive and memory T cell subsets. Four PCR rounds used nested alpha and beta constant region primers plus the SP2 primer. MiXCR was run by TCRdb on the 5' RACE reads, yielding one entry per CDR3 protein. The sample contains roughly 60,000 distinct CDR3 sequences, 5.5% to 8.5% of which appear only once. An oligonucleotide containing a UMI was ligated to the 3' end of TCR cDNA. These receptors originate from a male donor in good health.

The sample holds many counts of this clonotype. The chain recombines TRBV2 with TRBJ2-1, with unresolved D. CDR1 and CDR2 from the germline V gene are SNHLY and FYNNEI. Trimming cost V 7 bases and J 0 bases, with 10 bases left between them. CDR3 length: 14 amino acids. As DNA, the CDR3 is TGTGCCAGCAATGAGGTGGGCTCCTACAATGAGCAGTTCTTC. It is translated as CASNEVGSYNEQFF.

This clonotype was detected many times. The V gene is TRBV5-1, the J gene TRBJ2-7; 9 bases are a match to TRBD1. Per the germline V gene, CDR1 is SGHRS and CDR2 is YFSETQ. Germline trimming cut 1 base from V and 7 bases from J; bases unmatched to any gene: 6. CDR3 length: 14 amino acids. CDR3 region: CASSLQQGAREQYF. In DNA form, the CDR3 reads TGCGCCAGCAGCTTGCAACAGGGGGCAAGGGAGCAGTACTTC.

This clonotype showed up many times. This chain connects TRBV6-6 to TRBJ1-5; TRBD1 matches 7 bases. This CDR3 contains 14 residues. V shed 6 bases, J shed 7 bases, and the junction held 9 bases outside the gene matches. Germline V CDR1 and CDR2: MNHNY, SVGAGI (reference sequence). The CDR3 nucleotides read TGTGCCAGCAGAAGGAAAGGGGGCGAGCAGCCCCAGCATTTT. Residues: CASRRKGGEQPQHF.

This chain connects TRBV2 to TRBJ2-1, with TRBD2 identical over 14 bases. Germline CDR1 SNHLY, CDR2 FYNNEI. Germline trimming cut 6 bases from V and 9 bases from J; bases unmatched to any gene: 4. The CDR3 sequence is 14 residues long. The CDR3 coding sequence is TGTGCCAGCAGAAGACTAGCGGGGGGGCCTGAGCAGTTCTTC. It codes for CASRRLAGGPEQFF.

There are a few counts of this clonotype. The V call is TRBV11-2, the J call TRBJ1-5; D remains unclear. Trimming took 0 bases from V and 7 from J, leaving 16 bases between them. The CDR3 has 16 residues. Per germline, CDR1 SGHAT and CDR2 FQNNGV. CDR3 nucleotides: TGTGCCAGCAGCTTAGATTTCGGACTTAAACACCAGCCCCAGCATTTT. Translated: CASSLDFGLKHQPQHF.

This clonotype was detected ten times or more. The chain couples TRBV7-9 to TRBJ1-1, with D perhaps matching TRBD1 (5 bases). V was cut by 11 bases and J by 1 base, with 11 bases left in between. Germline-derived CDR1 and CDR2 are SEHNR and FQNEAQ (reference sequence). The CDR3 extends over 12 amino acids. DNA for the CDR3: TGTGCCTGGGACGGCCCGAACACTGAAGCTTTCTTT. It yields the protein CAWDGPNTEAFF.

The chain joins TRBV11-2 to TRBJ2-2; weak D call: TRBD1 (5 bases). The length of the CDR3 is 15 residues. V was cut by 1 base and J by 0 bases, with 6 bases left in between. CDR1 is SGHAT and CDR2 is FQNNGV in the germline V gene. The DNA of the CDR3 is TGTGCCAGCAGCTTAGCAGGGACGAACACCGGGGAGCTGTTTTTT. Its translation: CASSLAGTNTGELFF.

The chain joins TRBV3-1 to TRBJ2-3; 7 positions agree with TRBD2. The germline V gene has CDR1 LGHDT and CDR2 YNNKEL (reference sequence). Trimming cost V 5 bases and J 2 bases; bases outside gene matches: 7. The CDR3 sequence is 15 residues long. This chain's CDR3 is CASSSTGGDTDTQYF. Here the CDR3 DNA reads TGTGCCAGCAGCTCCACGGGGGGAGACACAGATACGCAGTATTTT.